This T cell receptor (beta chain) was sequenced during a study of blood T cell repertoires in COVID-19. Germline CDR1 is SNHLY and CDR2 is FYNNEI. The CDR3 spans 17 residues. Deletions cut 8 bases from V and 3 bases from J, with 22 bases between. Method: immunoSEQ multiplex PCR; TCRdb's copy keeps in-frame clones and lacks some. The sample holds around 200,000 clones, around 82% seen once. This sequence joins TRBV2 and TRBJ2-2; D unclear. The sequenced material came from peripheral blood. This sequence originates from a woman aged 45-65 years with acute or convalescent COVID-19. CDR3 sequence: CASRAQSSGSYTGELFF. For the CDR3, the DNA is TGTGCCAGCCGTGCGCAATCTTCCGGTTCTTACACCGGGGAGCTGTTTTTT.